This T cell receptor (beta chain) derives from a study of T cell responses to AZD1222 COVID-19 vaccine. The data were produced by immunoSEQ multiplex PCR, yet TCRdb's version contains in-frame clones alone and is incomplete. The sample has about 110,000 clones, 80% to 95% seen once. V was clipped by 3 bases and J by 4 bases; unmatched bases: 8. The CDR3 has 16 residues. Germline CDR1 and CDR2: ENHRY and SYGVKD. This TCR derives from an adult in good health. Sequencing was performed on peripheral blood, taken on day 0 of AZD1222 vaccination. The J gene is TRBJ1-3, the V gene TRBV10-3; 8 bases match TRBD1. The CDR3 DNA reads TGTGCCATCAGTGACCCAGGACAGGGCGCGGGAAACACCATATATTTT. Its protein product is CAISDPGQGAGNTIYF.